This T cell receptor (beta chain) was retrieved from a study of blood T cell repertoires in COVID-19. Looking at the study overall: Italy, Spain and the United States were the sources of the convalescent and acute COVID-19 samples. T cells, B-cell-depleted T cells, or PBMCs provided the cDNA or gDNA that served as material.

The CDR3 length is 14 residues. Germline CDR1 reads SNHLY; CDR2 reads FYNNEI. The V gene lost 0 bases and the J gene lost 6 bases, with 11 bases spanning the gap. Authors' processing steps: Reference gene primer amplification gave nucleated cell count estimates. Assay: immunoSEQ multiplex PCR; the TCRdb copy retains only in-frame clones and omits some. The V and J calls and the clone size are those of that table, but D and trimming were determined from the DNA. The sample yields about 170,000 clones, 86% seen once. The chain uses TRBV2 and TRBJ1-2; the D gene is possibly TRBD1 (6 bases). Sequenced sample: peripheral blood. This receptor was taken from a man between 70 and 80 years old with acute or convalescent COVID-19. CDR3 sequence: CASSEAKAGDGYTF. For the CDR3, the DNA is TGTGCCAGCAGTGAAGCGAAGGCAGGGGATGGCTACACCTTC.